The source of this T cell receptor (beta chain) is a study of cytomegalovirus exposure and HLA in healthy donors (dated by TCRdb to the late 2010s). Context from the whole study: In an earlier analysis of fewer than 750 of the donors, about 270 Gb of sequence data and 90 million to 120 million unique TCR beta sequences from about 180 million T cells were reported. The genetic ancestry cluster associated with self-reported Caucasian donors included approximately 85% of the roughly 410 genotyped donors. A later analysis re-analyzed previously published TCR beta repertoires from about 730 donors and added high-resolution HLA genotyping to study TCR occurrence patterns. Because of strong linkage in the cohort, five DR-DQ haplotypes were treated as single units for association and clustering. The number of typed donors differed by locus: roughly 629-630 for A, B, C, DRB1 and DQB1; approximately 540 for DQA1; 606 for DPA1; and 400 to 480 for DPB1. The later analysis used no new phenotypic data to find candidate immune exposures, relying instead on TCR beta sequences and their occurrence across donors. Genome-wide SNP genotypes for about 55% of the roughly 670 donors were used in a later genetic analysis, which treated that subset as a discovery cohort. In an earlier analysis of around 540 of the donors, high-throughput TCR beta sequencing was used to judge whether each TCR beta V gene segment behaved as functional or pseudogenic. The study profiled the T cell repertoires of 666 subjects by immunosequencing and related them to cytomegalovirus serostatus. HLA typing covered class I and class II loci at four-digit resolution. Approximately 300 gigabases of sequencing data and tens of millions of unique TCR sequences were included in an early release covering about 700 HLA-typed donors. Every discovery cohort repertoire had been produced on one sequencing platform. Besides the first cohort of 666 subjects, a separate validation cohort made up of 90 to 150 different subjects was used. Donor age, sex, ethnicity and CMV serostatus were compiled together with the repertoire data. Among some 400 genotyped donors of the cohort, an average of about 220,000 unique TCR beta nucleotide sequences was sequenced per donor, of which 15% to 20% were non-productive. The study was designed to test whether signatures of past pathogen exposure could be identified by cataloging public T cell receptors. To predict cytomegalovirus infection status, the study combined high-throughput TCR immunosequencing, statistical association of individual TCRs with disease status, and machine learning.

Trimming leaves V shorter by 6 bases and J shorter by 3 bases, with the junction holding 8 bases beyond the gene matches. The CDR3 holds 14 amino acids from the cysteine to the phenylalanine. Only the CDR3 region is kept as DNA, spanning 42 bases read in frame from base 1. CDR1 and CDR2, looked up from the germline V gene, are SQVTM and ANQGSEA. The cohort consisted of 600 to 750 healthy bone marrow donors. At the time of sampling, all cohort members were nominally healthy, though unrecorded immune exposures were likely present. The donor was CMV seropositive and belonged to the group of more than 250 seropositive cohort members. Every donor gave a peripheral blood sample, and the peripheral blood mononuclear cells from that sample were used for TCR beta sequencing. Genomic DNA was extracted from the blood cell samples with the Qiagen DNeasy Blood Extraction Kit. The study at large found these results: V-gene and J-gene trimming of TCR beta chains was associated with a missense DCLRE1C variant in a later genetic analysis, and the association was replicated in an independent cohort. A cluster of highly shared sequence variants was judged likely to represent a technical artifact of the sequencing pipeline. Because some donors lacked HLA typing at each locus, the association tests relied only on the typed subset. For the cohort, immune exposure information was limited to CMV serostatus. The cohort was sequenced for TCR beta chains only, and without alpha or paired-chain data the features that could be detected were limited. In vitro tests confirmed that three of the cytomegalovirus-associated TCR beta chains recognize cytomegalovirus antigens. In a later genetic analysis, fewer N-insertions in productive TCRs were reported among donors in an Asian-associated ancestry cluster than the roughly 700-donor mean. Assigning TCR associations to individual alleles was difficult when HLA alleles, especially DR and DQ, strongly co-occurred. A later analysis reported that several top co-occurrence clusters appeared linked to parvovirus B19, influenza, CMV and Epstein-Barr virus. The study gave a list of around 170 TCR beta chains associated with cytomegalovirus. In a later analysis, HLA-associated TCR beta chains showed more clonal expansion and lower generation probabilities than non-associated chains that were equally common. A further reported finding was that TCR beta sequences accurately predicted the HLA-A and HLA-B alleles for most subjects in the first cohort. The presence/absence analyses assumed that sequencing depth was roughly uniform across donors, and that assumption may not be true. Across donors, most TCR sequences were observed very rarely, whereas some public TCRs were present in many individuals. Because counts were too low, more than 15 rarely observed V segments, including chromosome 9 orphons, were excluded from the earlier analysis of a few hundred of the donors. It was suggested by the authors that the approach could potentially be generalized to other disease states and immunological phenotypes. Broadly in line with IMGT annotations, most TCR beta V segments showed up in productive rearrangements about 87% or about 30% of the time in an earlier analysis of roughly 590 of the donors. In both the original and validation cohorts, the classifier was reported to diagnose cytomegalovirus status with high specificity and sensitivity. In a later analysis, the rate of TCR association differed among HLA loci, with DRB1 alleles having the most associated TCRs and HLA-C alleles having the fewest. Linkage disequilibrium might explain the correlated functional status among segregating V segments, but an unknown experimental factor could not be ruled out. Because the 87-base-pair reads could not distinguish some IMGT-functional V segments, including TRBV6-2 and TRBV6-3, those segments were excluded. Most CMV-associated TCR beta chains appeared to be HLA-restricted in a later analysis, and the HLA associations seemed to be driven largely by CMV exposure. In a later analysis, some 17,000 TCR beta sequences were associated with specific HLA alleles at a false discovery rate of 0.05.

The receptor library was made with the immunoSEQ multiplex PCR assay. For the multiplex PCR, a mixture combining 60 forward primers for TCR Vbeta segments and 13 reverse primers for TCR Jbeta segments was used. The CDR3 region of rearranged TCR beta genes was amplified from genomic DNA with a multiplex PCR assay. On the Illumina HiSeq System, the amplified TCR beta libraries were sequenced as 87-base-pair reads. Under the source paper's analysis protocol: Across the roughly 700 repertoires, a later analysis counted 60 million to 90 million unique TCR beta chains, approximately 12 million of which were shared by at least two donors. A nearest-neighbor algorithm error-corrected the raw reads and collapsed the reads into unique sequences, merging closely related sequences to remove PCR and sequencing errors. V, D and J gene segments were assigned by aligning CDR3 sequences to IMGT reference sequences. For a sequence to be retained, a match of at least six nucleotides to both a V gene segment and a J gene segment was required. A rearrangement counted as productive if the CDR3 had no stop codons and remained in frame with V and J, and every other rearrangement counted as non-productive. CDR3 was defined by IMGT convention, running from the second conserved V-encoded cysteine to the conserved J-encoded phenylalanine. The earlier analysis of about 590 of the donors excluded sequences that lacked an unambiguous match to a single V gene segment. An earlier analysis of some 610 of the donors called V segments functional above 56.7% productive rearrangements and segregating when the between-donor standard deviation exceeded 5%. A statistical classification framework was built to diagnose cytomegalovirus status from the catalog of TCR beta chain sequences. In a later analysis, V and J genes were assigned by comparing TCR nucleotide sequences against IMGT/GENE-DB human TR gene sequences. A later analysis assigned CDR3 sequences and most-parsimonious VDJ recombination scenarios with the TCRdist pipeline. In a later analysis, every TCR beta chain was defined by the combination of its CDR3 amino acid sequence and its V-gene family, and reads without a unique V-gene family were dropped. To address suspected cross-contamination and a sequencing artifact, a later analysis removed some 620 highly shared, low-generation-probability nucleotide sequences. In a later analysis, a clonal expansion index for each public chain was calculated from normalized within-repertoire ranks of inferred template counts. Generation probabilities in a later analysis came from a VDJ recombination model fitted to out-of-frame rearrangements, and those results were checked against IGoR. In a later analysis, hypergeometric tests were used to score TCR-TCR, TCR-HLA and TCR-CMV co-occurrence, with a repertoire-size bias correction applied to TCR pairs. To estimate false discovery rates, a later analysis permuted the HLA or CMV assignments 20 times. In a later analysis, co-occurring TCRs were grouped using DBSCAN, with TCRdist sequence similarity added in when clustering inside HLA-allele-positive subsets. For co-occurrence clustering, repertoires with fewer than 30,000 or more than 120,000 public chains were excluded, along with roughly 5 repertoires with anomalous nucleotide sharing. The table comes from immuneACCESS by way of TCRdb, which keeps in-frame sequences with V and J called. Part of the clones is missing from these tables; in studies checked, under half for an unresolved V gene and the rest for unknown reasons. V and J calls and clone size are copied from that table; D and trimming were computed from the DNA. For this sample the table gives under 200,000 clones, of which 82% were detected only once. The top ten constitute over 0.85% of the sample.

This clone was observed a single time. This receptor's antigen is unknown. The sample holds no much larger clone one base away, and base qualities are not on file. The rearrangement combines TRBV29-1 with TRBJ2-1, and TRBD2 matches 7 of the central bases. Source material: PBMCs. The sequence derives from a girl aged 2-15 years in good health and CMV-seropositive. The nucleotide sequence reads as follows: TGCAGCGTCGACCCTAGCGGAAGCTACAATGAGCAGTTCTTC. Its protein reads: CSVDPSGSYNEQFF.